The clone carrying this T cell receptor beta chain has only a few counts. V lost 0 bases to trimming and J lost 6 bases, with 6 bases between them. The CDR3 has 13 residues. The germline CDR1 and CDR2 sequences are LGHNA and YSLEER. Via MiXCR, TCRdb re-called the RT-PCR reads, giving one row per CDR3 protein. The table records more than 600,000 distinct CDR3 sequences, approximately 14% of them present only once. The sequence was collected from a female donor in good health, serving as a healthy control. Sequenced input: memory CD4+ T cells from blood. The gene calls are TRBV4-3 and TRBJ1-5; D is uncertain. CDR3: CASSQEALQPQHF. In DNA, the CDR3 is TGCGCCAGCAGCCAAGAGGCTCTTCAGCCCCAGCATTTT.